One T cell receptor (beta chain) is described in this entry. This clone occurred once. Its antigen specificity is not known. Qualities for individual bases were not recorded, and no much larger clone is one base off. Via the germline V gene (reference sequence), CDR1 is MNHEY and CDR2 SMNVEV. V is cut by 4 bases and J by 2 bases, and the space between the germline ends is 11 bases. The CDR3 runs 14 amino acids, cysteine and phenylalanine included. CDR3 DNA only is kept here, 42 bases in frame from base 1. Healthy HIV-negative adults with no recently reported acute infections or vaccinations were included as donors. Only Caucasian adults living in Nashville, Tennessee, USA were represented among the donors. CD4+ T cells were enriched through magnetic negative selection, after which naive cells were positively selected on CD45RA and the remaining negative fraction served as the memory subset. Blood was obtained by leukapheresis, after which PBMCs were separated by Ficoll-Histopaque density gradient centrifugation and cryopreserved in liquid nitrogen vapor phase. Analytical flow cytometry was used to check the purity and quantity of every magnetically sorted T cell population. Genomic DNA was isolated from every sorted fraction and measured by UV absorbance on a Nanodrop 2000c.

The data belong to a study of shared clonotypes between healthy human individuals (dated by TCRdb to 2020 to 2022). In the study overall: A couple of women and a few men aged 18 to 49 years were included in the cohort. For each donor, CD4 naive and CD4 memory were each given three plates, CD8 naive was given two plates, and CD8 memory was given one plate. To estimate repertoire size and how much clonotype sharing occurs between individuals, the study deeply sequenced the blood TCR repertoires of several healthy adults. Each donor's leukapheresis produced roughly between roughly 0.85 and 10 billion PBMCs. To increase sequencing depth and limit assay-specific biases, different laboratories used diverse techniques to prepare libraries and sequence TCR repertoires. What the authors observed across the whole study: About 5% of naive CD4, more than 3% of naive CD8, 2.3% of memory CD4, and around 0.42% of memory CD8 clonotypes were shared across several donors. Even with the large sequencing depth, rarefaction of the sorted-subset datasets indicated that sequencing was incomplete. Sampling was limited to blood, and TCR repertoires in tissue likely differ from TCR repertoires in blood. Pairwise subsampling led to the expectation that sequencing depth would affect the degree of clonotype sharing among donors. Because the study included only a small number of donors, the genetic and exposure-history diversity represented was limited. Naive subsets generally had larger estimated clonotype richness than memory subsets. Compared with non-shared clonotypes, clonotypes shared by all four sorted-subset donors had higher generation probabilities.

Using the deep immunoSEQ assay, multiplex PCR amplified TCR CDR3 regions from genomic DNA. Extracted genomic DNA from each cell subset was distributed evenly across all wells of several immunoSEQ 96-well plates, and each plate was treated as a replicate. For sorted subsets, each replicate PCR was loaded with about 0.2 ug genomic DNA, equivalent to 30,000 or so T cell genomes. Purified libraries were quantified with a Qubit 3.0 fluorometer, sized on a Bioanalyzer 2100, and re-quantified with the KAPA Library Quantification kit. Every immunoSEQ 96-well plate was sequenced on a separate single-read 150-cycle Illumina NextSeq 550 flow cell. As for the original processing: Because the immunoSEQ output included only junctional sequences and no quality scores, the filtering could not be the same as the filtering used for full-length reads. To assign V/J genes and CDR3, sequences were annotated against IMGT germline references using PyIR, a Python wrapper for IgBLAST v1.9. Reads were removed for weak V/J assignments (E-value above 1e-6), missing CDR3, stop codons, out-of-frame junctions, or ambiguous translated residues. V3J clonotypes were defined by identical inferred V gene, J gene, and CDR3 amino acid sequence. Percentage overlap between repertoires was computed as shared unique clonotypes divided by the size of the smaller repertoire. Richness of each repertoire was evaluated using RTK rarefaction, the Chao1 estimator, and Recon v2.1 estimates of unobserved clonotypes. For all TCRbeta clonotypes obtained by the gDNA method from four donors, generation probabilities were computed with OLGA. This is the immuneACCESS table as TCRdb keeps it, with only in-frame sequences that have V and J called. A part of the clones is gone; compared with another copy, unresolved V genes explain less than half, and the rest is unexplained. That table supplies the V and J calls and clone size; D and trimming were determined from the DNA. A total of some 2,000,000 clones appear in this sample, roughly 95% of them only once. 0.13% of the sample is held by the ten biggest clonotypes.

The rearrangement joined TRBV27 to TRBJ1-2; possibly the D gene is TRBD1, per 6 matching bases. This sequence was found in a man younger than 35 in good health. The specimen sequenced was naive CD4+ T cells sorted from blood. The cell subset or site label for this specimen denotes: CD45RA+ positively selected. The CDR3 region reads CASSSRGGNYGYTF. The DNA is as follows: TGTGCCAGCAGTTCGAGAGGGGGAAACTATGGCTACACCTTC.